The entry below describes one T cell receptor (beta chain). Antigen: not known. Repertoires were generated with immunoSEQ multiplex PCR, while TCRdb's copy carries only in-frame clones and drops some. Altogether approximately 36,000 clones are present, roughly 80% being singletons, with the ten largest covering approximately 9.1%. This entry is derived from a study of a mutant IDH1 vaccine in newly diagnosed glioma. The wider study: Of the patients given treatment, 62.5% were male and about 38% were female, and a mean age of approximately 37 years was recorded. The earlier regimen, radiotherapy, temozolomide, or both, was most often both.

Study conclusions and caveats: With respect to changes in top peripheral T cell clonotypes, pseudoprogression seemed unrelated. A vaccine-induced immune response developed in about 93% of the patients.

The length of the CDR3 is 12 residues. CDR1 SNHLY and CDR2 FYNNEI come from the germline V gene. V was shortened by 10 bases and J by 2 bases, with 11 bases between the two germline ends. Time point meaning: baseline, week 1 (first vaccination visit). Treatment in this sample: pre-vaccination baseline after standard-of-care therapy. V is TRBV2 and J is TRBJ2-5; D gene uncertain. The TCR was taken from a middle-aged man with glioma. Some clones in this sample may be carry-over from other donors' samples. This specimen was PBMCs, taken from a glioma patient treated with radiotherapy, temozolomide or both. The CDR3 is CATRDGQETQYF. The CDR3 DNA reads TGTGCCACTCGAGACGGGCAAGAGACCCAGTACTTC. The full variable domain, its missing parts supplied by reference TRBV2 and TRBJ2-5, is EPEVTQTPSHQVTQMGQEVILRCVPISNHLYFYWYRQILGQKVEFLVSFYNNEISEKSEIFDDQFSVERPDGSNFTLKIRSTKLEDSAMYFCATRDGQETQYFGPGTRLLVL.